The rows below give T cell receptor beta chains drawn from one sample of a study of OX40 agonist ivuxolimab in advanced cancers. The repertoire was sequenced with immunoSEQ multiplex PCR; TCRdb's copy has only in-frame clones and lacks some. The repertoire holds roughly 68,000 clones, with 86% as singletons. The input for sequencing was CD4+ or CD8+ T cells sorted from blood, taken in a trial of the OX40 agonist ivuxolimab. Every receptor here comes from an adult with an advanced solid tumor such as melanoma, head and neck, liver or kidney cancer. The CDR3 runs from the conserved cysteine through the conserved F or W. Fields, in order: D gene, J gene, V gene, clone size, CDR3 DNA, CDR3 protein. A D gene is named only where the DNA matches it firmly. Size tells how often a clone was seen (once, few, many) or the class of an expanded clone, and some rows leave it out.

. | TRBJ2-6 | TRBV29-1 | . | TGCAGCGCCCAGGGCTCTGGGGCCAACGTCCTGACTTTC | CSAQGSGANVLTF
. | TRBJ2-2 | TRBV12-5 | . | TGTGCTAGTGGTTTGGATGGGGGGCGCGGCACCGGGGAGCTGTTTTTT | CASGLDGGRGTGELFF
. | TRBJ2-3 | TRBV2 | . | TGTGCCAGCACTCCGACAGTCACAGATACGCAGTATTTT | CASTPTVTDTQYF
. | TRBJ1-6 | TRBV7-2 | . | TGTGCCAGCAGCTTCTTGGGTTCACCCCTCCACTTT | CASSFLGSPLHF
. | TRBJ1-2 | TRBV6-1 | . | TGTGCCAGCGTTATCGACACTCCGAGTACCTATGGCTACACCTTC | CASVIDTPSTYGYTF
TRBD1 | TRBJ2-2 | TRBV19 | . | TGTGCCAGTACCCGACAGGGCAGGGGCACCGGGGAGCTGTTTTTT | CASTRQGRGTGELFF
TRBD1 | TRBJ2-7 | TRBV15 | . | TGTGCCACCAGCACAGACAGGGGGGAGCAGTACTTC | CATSTDRGEQYF
. | TRBJ2-7 | TRBV4-1 | . | TGCGCCAGCAGCCAACTCCGGGCCTCCTACGAGCAGTACTTC | CASSQLRASYEQYF
. | TRBJ2-5 | TRBV29-1 | . | TGCAGCGTTGTCCCAGGCAGCCCAAAGAGAGACCAGTACTTC | CSVVPGSPKRDQYF
. | TRBJ2-1 | TRBV15 | . | TGTGCCACCAGCATCCAGCCCCTGGAGGCACACAATGAGCAGTTCTTC | CATSIQPLEAHNEQFF
. | TRBJ1-6 | TRBV7-2 | . | TGTGCCAGCAGCCCTGTGGATTCGGGTTCACCCCTCCACTTT | CASSPVDSGSPLHF
TRBD1 | TRBJ2-7 | TRBV27 | . | TGTGCCAGCAGTCTCACAGGGGGCCAATACGAGCAGTACTTC | CASSLTGGQYEQYF
TRBD1 | TRBJ1-2 | TRBV30 | . | TGTGCCTGGAGTGGAGGGGGCGGCTACACCTTC | CAWSGGGGYTF
. | TRBJ2-7 | TRBV5-4 | . | TGTGCCAGCAGCCCTGACAGAAGTAGCTCCTACGAGCAGTACTTC | CASSPDRSSSYEQYF
. | TRBJ1-6 | TRBV4-1 | . | TGCGCCAGCAGCCAGGATGGGTTTCAGAGGGATTCACCCCTCCACTTT | CASSQDGFQRDSPLHF
. | TRBJ2-1 | TRBV4-3 | . | TGCGCCAGCAGCCAAGAAGCGGGCCTGGATAGCGGTGAGCAGTTCTTC | CASSQEAGLDSGEQFF
. | TRBJ1-6 | TRBV5-1 | . | TGCGCCAGCAGTTCAGGGGCAGAAAATTCACCCCTCCACTTT | CASSSGAENSPLHF
. | TRBJ1-3 | TRBV9 | . | TGTGCCAGCAGCGTAGAGCCCCCCGGGCGAGGGAAGAGAGGAAACACCATATATTTT | CASSVEPPGRGKRGNTIYF
TRBD1 | TRBJ1-2 | TRBV18 | . | TGTGCCAGCTCACCCGGGACAGAGTATGGCTACACCTTC | CASSPGTEYGYTF
. | TRBJ1-2 | TRBV7-8 | . | TGTGCCAGCAGCTTCGGATTGCCGAATGGCTACACCTTC | CASSFGLPNGYTF
TRBD1 | TRBJ1-5 | TRBV4-3 | . | TGCGCCAGCAGCCAAGATTATGGGACAGCGGATAGCAATCAGCCCCAGCATTTT | CASSQDYGTADSNQPQHF
TRBD1 | TRBJ1-2 | TRBV27 | few | TGTGCCAGCAGTTCCAGGGGGGGTAGTTTTTGGGATGGCTACACCTTC | CASSSRGGSFWDGYTF
TRBD1 | TRBJ2-2 | TRBV5-1 | . | TGCGCCAGCAGCCCACAGGGACAGGGAAACACCGGGGAGCTGTTTTTT | CASSPQGQGNTGELFF
. | TRBJ1-1 | TRBV12-5 | . | TGTGCTAGTGCCTGGGACTCCCTGAACACTGAAGCTTTCTTT | CASAWDSLNTEAFF
. | TRBJ1-5 | TRBV5-4 | . | TGTGCCAGCAGCTTGGACAGGGGCAATCAGCCCCAGCATTTT | CASSLDRGNQPQHF
. | TRBJ1-2 | TRBV27 | . | TGTGCCAGCAGTTCTTGGACCGCGGGTTATGGCTACACCTTC | CASSSWTAGYGYTF
TRBD1 | TRBJ1-2 | TRBV5-6 | . | TGTGCCAGCAGCTTCCAACAGGGGGTCGGCTACACCTTC | CASSFQQGVGYTF
TRBD1 | TRBJ1-5 | TRBV2 | . | TGTGCCAGCAGTGTAGGACAGGGGGAATGGGCCCAGCATTTT | CASSVGQGEWAQHF
. | TRBJ1-3 | TRBV29-1 | . | TGCAGCGTTGGGACACTCTCTGGAAACACCATATATTTT | CSVGTLSGNTIYF
TRBD1 | TRBJ1-1 | TRBV5-4 | . | TGTGCCAGCAGCTTGCAGGGGGCGAACACTGAAGCTTTCTTT | CASSLQGANTEAFF
. | TRBJ1-2 | TRBV7-6 | . | TGTGCCAGCAGTGCGACGGTCGGTAACTATGGCTACACCTTC | CASSATVGNYGYTF
TRBD1 | TRBJ1-4 | TRBV29-1 | . | TGCAGCGTTGAAGATCCGACAGGGGGTCGAGAAAAACTGTTTTTT | CSVEDPTGGREKLFF
. | TRBJ2-7 | TRBV28 | . | TGTGCCAGCAGTTTTGGCAACAGGCCCCCCTACGAGCAGTACTTC | CASSFGNRPPYEQYF
. | TRBJ2-1 | TRBV5-1 | . | TGCGCCAGCAGCCCGGTAGTAAGTAGGTCCTACAATGAGCAGTTCTTC | CASSPVVSRSYNEQFF
TRBD1 | TRBJ2-3 | TRBV14 | . | TGTGCCAGCAGCCAAGGGAGGGGACAGGGTTATACGCAGTATTTT | CASSQGRGQGYTQYF
. | TRBJ2-2 | TRBV25-1 | . | TGTGCCAGCAGCCGTCAGAACACCGGGGAGCTGTTTTTT | CASSRQNTGELFF
TRBD1 | TRBJ1-6 | TRBV11-3 | once | TGTGCCAGCAGCTTAGGGACAGGGTTAAATTCACCCCTCCACTTT | CASSLGTGLNSPLHF
. | TRBJ1-1 | TRBV4-3 | . | TGCGCCAGCAGCCAACAACAGGGAATCACTGAAGCTTTCTTT | CASSQQQGITEAFF
TRBD1 | TRBJ2-7 | TRBV18 | . | TGTGCCAGCTCACCGAACACAGGGGCCTACGAGCAGTACTTC | CASSPNTGAYEQYF
. | TRBJ2-7 | TRBV5-4 | . | TGTGCCAGCAGGGGGGTAGGTGAGCAGTACTTC | CASRGVGEQYF
. | TRBJ2-2 | TRBV7-9 | . | TGTGCCAGCGGCGAGTGGGGAGCCTACACCGGGGAGCTGTTTTTT | CASGEWGAYTGELFF
. | TRBJ1-6 | TRBV7-2 | few | TGTGCCAGCAGCCGGGAGAGGGGATTGAACTCACCCCTCCACTTT | CASSRERGLNSPLHF
TRBD2 | TRBJ2-7 | TRBV4-1 | once | TGCGCCAGCAGCCAAGGCGGGGCTAGCGGGAGCGTCGCCTACGAGCAGTACTTC | CASSQGGASGSVAYEQYF